The 10 T cell receptor beta chains given below trace back to one sample, sequenced in a study of shared clonotypes between healthy human individuals. This table comes from immunoSEQ multiplex PCR, and its TCRdb copy is limited to in-frame clones, with some not included. Among 150,000 to 200,000 clones listed, over 85% were seen once. Source material: naive CD4+ T cells sorted from blood. Subset in this sample: CD45RA+ positively selected. The receptor set was obtained from a woman aged 30 to 39 in good health.

V gene TRBV6-1 combines with J gene TRBJ2-7, with D perhaps TRBD1 (5 bases). Germline V gives CDR1 MNHNS, CDR2 SASEGT. The CDR3 has 14 residues. V lost 10 bases, J lost 3 bases, and 19 bases lay in between. CDR3 sequence (DNA): TGTGCCATTCACCCAGGGAAATGGGGCTACGAGCAGTACTTC. Its protein is CAIHPGKWGYEQYF.

V is TRBV5-8 and J is TRBJ2-5; 7 nucleotides align to TRBD2. Trimming cost V 2 bases and J 1 base; bases outside gene matches: 5. The CDR3 is 15 amino acids. The germline gives CDR1 SGHTS, CDR2 YDEGEE. The CDR3 sequence is CASSFQRGIQETQYF. As DNA, the CDR3 is TGTGCCAGCAGCTTCCAGCGGGGTATCCAAGAGACCCAGTACTTC.

CDR3 in amino acids: CASSPRLAGVFYF. CDR3 sequence (DNA): TGTGCCAGCAGCCCCCGACTAGCGGGGGTCTTCTACTTC. The J gene is TRBJ2-7, the V gene TRBV11-2; TRBD2 agrees at 12 bases. CDR1 and CDR2 (germline): SGHAT, FQNNGV. The length of the CDR3 is 13 residues. Losses at the gene ends were 5 bases for V and 13 bases for J; bases not matched to a gene: 9. Supplemented by reference TRBV11-2 and TRBJ2-7, the full variable domain reads EAGVAQSPRYKIIEKRQSVAFWCNPISGHATLYWYQQILGQGPKLLIQFQNNGVVDDSQLPKDRFSAERLKGVDSTLKIQPAKLEDSAVYLCASSPRLAGVFYFGPGTRLTVT.

This chain joins TRBV5-1 and TRBJ1-2; maybe TRBD1 (5 bases). This CDR3 contains 14 residues. Per germline, CDR1 SGHRS and CDR2 YFSETQ. Trimming stripped 2 bases from V and 3 bases from J, with 11 bases between. The CDR3 DNA reads as TGCGCCAGCAGCTTTGGGTCGGGGGACTATGGCTACACCTTC. It specifies CASSFGSGDYGYTF.

The chain uses TRBV10-1 and TRBJ2-7; 11 bases match TRBD1. CDR1 WNHNN and CDR2 SYGVQD come from the germline V gene (reference sequence). V lost 5 bases, J lost 4 bases, and 1 base stayed unmatched. The CDR3 runs 13 residues. As DNA, the CDR3 is TGCGCCAGCAGTCGGGACAGGGGGTACGAGCAGTACTTC. This sequence encodes CASSRDRGYEQYF.

The chain couples TRBV19 to TRBJ2-3, with D perhaps TRBD2 (5 bases). Germline CDR1 and CDR2: LNHDA and SQIVND (reference sequence). This CDR3 region has 12 residues. V gave up 6 bases and J gave up 10 bases, with 14 bases separating them. The CDR3 DNA sequence: TGTGCCAGTAGGTTGGCCGACGGGGCGCAGTATTTT. It encodes CASRLADGAQYF.

The chain is built from TRBV11-2 and TRBJ1-5; possibly TRBD1 for D (5 bases). Trimming left V 1 base short and J 5 bases short, with 12 bases between. Germline assignment: CDR1 SGHAT and CDR2 FQNNGV. CDR3 length: 15 residues. CDR3 in DNA: TGTGCCAGCAGCTTAGTGGGGGGGATGGATCAGCCCCAGCATTTT. Translating gives CASSLVGGMDQPQHF.

The rearrangement joins TRBV6-8 to TRBJ1-3; unclear D gene. Germline V lookup: CDR1 MNHGY, CDR2 SAAAGT. The CDR3 spans 15 residues. V was cut by 6 bases and J by 0 bases, with 12 bases left in between. The CDR3 coding sequence is TGTGCCAGCAGGGCTACGAGGAACTCTGGAAACACCATATATTTT. It yields the protein CASRATRNSGNTIYF.

J is TRBJ2-1 and V is TRBV27, with D possibly being TRBD1 (6 bases). The CDR3 loop spans 15 amino acids. V was cut by 5 bases and J by 3 bases, with 14 bases left in between. Germline CDR1 is MNHEY and CDR2 is SMNVEV (reference sequence). The CDR3 loop is CASSRTGLGYNEQFF. DNA of the CDR3: TGTGCCAGCAGTCGTACAGGGTTGGGCTACAATGAGCAGTTCTTC.

This clone was seen a single time. The gene calls are TRBV7-9 and TRBJ2-7; 9 nucleotides match TRBD2. The length of the CDR3 is 16 residues. With V trimmed by 1 base and J by 3 bases, 7 bases remained unmatched. Germline V lookup: CDR1 SEHNR, CDR2 FQNEAQ (reference sequence). The CDR3 nucleotides read TGTGCCAGCAGCTTAGTGGCGGGAGGGCCCCTCTACGAGCAGTACTTC. The encoded protein is CASSLVAGGPLYEQYF.